The source of this TCR beta chain is a study of shared clonotypes between healthy human individuals. The overall study: Researchers drew samples from a couple of women and a few men aged 18 to 49. There were three CD4 naive, three CD4 memory, two CD8 naive and one CD8 memory plates per donor. Study conclusions and caveats: Despite large depth, rarefaction showed incomplete sorted-subset sequencing.

CDR3 size: 15 residues. V lost 1 base to trimming and J lost 0 bases, with 7 bases between them. Germline-derived CDR1 and CDR2 are LNHDA and SQIVND (reference sequence). Samples underwent the assay at deep level. Repertoires were generated with immunoSEQ multiplex PCR, while TCRdb's copy carries only in-frame clones and drops some. This table has about 1 million clones, approximately 78% appearing once. A remark on this clone: Its specificity is unknown.

Sequenced sample: memory CD4+ T cells from PBMCs. Indicated subset: CD45RA-negative fraction. The TCR comes from a man aged 18 to 30 in good health. Some clones in this sample may be carry-over from other donors' samples. The rearrangement uses TRBV19 and TRBJ2-1; unclear D gene. The CDR3, as DNA: TGTGCCAGTAGTATAGCCGTTAGCTCCTACAATGAGCAGTTCTTC. As protein: CASSIAVSSYNEQFF. The variable domain in full, with the rest retrieved from reference TRBV19 and TRBJ2-1, is DGGITQSPKYLFRKEGQNVTLSCEQNLNHDAMYWYRQDPGQGLRLIYYSQIVNDFQKGDIAEGYSVSREKKESFPLTVTSAQKNPTAFYLCASSIAVSSYNEQFFGPGTRLTVL.